Following are 4 T cell receptor beta chains from one sample sequenced in a study of T cell repertoires in cytomegalovirus infection. TCRdb used MiXCR to reprocess the reads, holding one entry per CDR3 protein. The sample lists a few hundred thousand distinct CDR3 sequences; 25% to 35% were seen once. Antigens for these TCRs are unknown. Sample: cultured PBMCs, taken from culture after CMV antigen stimulation. Receptors were obtained from a human donor in good health (CMV status not recorded). Some clones in this sample may be carry-over from other donors' samples.

This chain links TRBV28 with TRBJ1-1; D is undetermined. Trimming removed 9 bases at V and 0 bases at J, with 20 bases between. The CDR3 has 16 residues. CDR1 MDHEN and CDR2 SYDVKM come from the germline V gene. CDR3 loop: CASRGGTATMNTEAFF. CDR3 sequence (DNA): TGTGCCAGTCGAGGAGGTACAGCAACTATGAACACTGAAGCTTTCTTT.

This chain joins TRBV6-5 and TRBJ2-1; 11 bases are shared with TRBD2. J was trimmed by 10 bases and V by 0 bases; bases with no gene match: 8. The germline V gene has CDR1 MNHEY and CDR2 SVGAGI. This CDR3 has 16 residues. As DNA, the CDR3 is TGTGCCAGCAGTTACTCGGAGGCTAGCGGGGGGCGCGAGCAGTTCTTC. This gives the protein CASSYSEASGGREQFF.

The V call is TRBV12-3 or TRBV12-4, the J call TRBJ1-2; 10 bases match TRBD1. With V trimmed by 7 bases and J by 3 bases, 8 bases remained unmatched. The CDR3 has 15 amino acids. The CDR3 DNA is TGTGCCAGCATCGACCGGGACAGGGGCCACTATGGCTACACCTTC. As protein: CASIDRDRGHYGYTF.

The gene calls are TRBV19 and TRBJ2-5, with TRBD1 identical over 9 bases. The CDR3 covers 11 residues. J lost 8 bases, V lost 6 bases, and 1 base had no gene match. CDR1 is LNHDA and CDR2 is SQIVND in the germline V gene (reference sequence). The CDR3 is CASRDRGTQYF. The CDR3 region has the DNA TGTGCCAGTAGGGACAGGGGAACCCAGTACTTC.